These T cell receptor beta chains were read from a single sample in a study of monozygotic twins with inflammatory bowel disease. For each CDR3 protein, TCRdb gives one entry from its re-call of the 5' RACE reads, without DNA. Its clone listing holds 300,000 to 450,000 distinct CDR3 sequences. Sequenced material: blood. These receptors originate from a human donor with ulcerative colitis or Crohn's disease, or a healthy co-twin of an affected twin (not recorded which). CDR3s include the opening cysteine and the closing phenylalanine or tryptophan.

j_call,v_call,cdr3_aa
TRBJ1-5,TRBV19,CASSIGPNRSNQPQHF
TRBJ2-4,TRBV7-8,CASSLVGVQYF
TRBJ2-7,TRBV7-6,CASSYSGSSYEQYF
TRBJ2-2,TRBV29-1,CSADTRNTGELFF
TRBJ2-7,TRBV5-1,CASSLTGTGYYEQYF
TRBJ1-5,TRBV20-1,CSAPLGQSNQPQHF
TRBJ2-3,TRBV5-1,CASSFGQGASDTQYF
TRBJ2-3,TRBV7-6,CASSFPPTRVGADTQYF
TRBJ1-1,TRBV12-3/TRBV12-4,CASTSRPGTGEGTEAFF
TRBJ2-2,TRBV20-1,CSARGQGNTGELFF
TRBJ1-1,TRBV7-7,CASGPGPEAFF
TRBJ1-2,TRBV3-1,CASSQGLKSVNYGYTF
TRBJ2-1,TRBV7-8,CASSLLEGGYNEQFF
TRBJ1-4,TRBV6-2/TRBV6-3,CASSHHGATNEKLFF
TRBJ2-3,TRBV20-1,CSAPDWASRGTDTQYF
TRBJ1-1,TRBV10-3,CAISESEHTEAFF
TRBJ1-4,TRBV7-8,CASSSDRLGSEKLFF
TRBJ2-7,TRBV6-1,CASSSRGRDWDYEQYF
TRBJ2-7,TRBV11-2,CASSLWEGARSYEQYF
TRBJ2-1,TRBV6-5,CASSLASGGADEQFF
TRBJ2-6,TRBV5-1,CASSFVGTGASGANVLTF
TRBJ2-5,TRBV5-6,CASSRNRGETQYF
TRBJ1-6,TRBV30,CAWSVRTHSPLHF
TRBJ1-3,TRBV7-9,CASSSTINGNTIYF
TRBJ2-7,TRBV12-5,CASGSGYSSYEQYF
TRBJ1-5,TRBV9,CASSPVSGNQPQHF
TRBJ2-5,TRBV3-1,CASQIERGIWQETQYF
TRBJ2-3,TRBV7-2,CASSTPEGDTQYF
TRBJ2-2,TRBV19,CASSIEGWTGITGELFF
TRBJ2-7,TRBV5-5,CASSRQGAYEQYF
TRBJ2-3,TRBV15,CATSSVSGGKNTQYF
TRBJ2-7,TRBV7-9,CASSLAGPYEQYF
TRBJ1-2,TRBV6-5,CASSYEGQGTFGYTF
TRBJ1-6,TRBV12-3/TRBV12-4,CASSPGTVTRNSPLHF
TRBJ1-4,TRBV5-1,CASSPGTADWEKLFF
TRBJ2-7,TRBV5-8,CASSLEEAPYEQYF
TRBJ1-2,TRBV5-1,CASSFTENYGYTF
TRBJ2-7,TRBV12-3/TRBV12-4,CASSWDSTYEQYF
TRBJ1-5,TRBV12-3/TRBV12-4,CATLRRGGVQPQHF
TRBJ2-3,TRBV5-1,CASSGDRDTDTQYF
TRBJ1-1,TRBV20-1,CSARPRGTGETEAFF
TRBJ1-1,TRBV4-3,CASSQWADKYEAFF
TRBJ2-1,TRBV11-3,CASSLEDGSYNEQFF
TRBJ2-1,TRBV7-9,CASSYPGTAGYNEQFF
TRBJ1-1,TRBV5-1,CASSAGTGYSEAFF
TRBJ1-4,TRBV20-1,CSALQGSGGEKLFF
TRBJ1-4,TRBV7-9,CASSPMDEKLFF
TRBJ2-1,TRBV10-3,CAISAQTSGSEQFF
TRBJ1-2,TRBV4-2,CASSGQGPNYGYTF